A single TCR beta chain is shown here with its context. The data were obtained in a study of blood T cell repertoires in COVID-19. Study-level background: From the United States, Italy and Spain came samples of acute and convalescent COVID-19. Sample material is recorded as cDNA or gDNA derived from T cells, B-cell-depleted T cells, or PBMCs.

This CDR3 has 14 residues. The ends were cut back, 4 bases at V and 0 bases at J, with 12 bases in the middle. CDR1 and CDR2 from the germline V gene are SQVTM and ANQGSEA. Per the authors' pipeline: Reference gene primer amplification in the assay estimated nucleated cell counts. Profiled with immunoSEQ multiplex PCR; TCRdb holds only in-frame clones, not every one. From that table come the V and J calls and clone size; the DNA was used to work out D and trimming. The sample lists 220,000 or so clones, about 80% occurring once. The sample was peripheral blood. V and J are TRBV29-1 and TRBJ1-2; D call uncertain. The TCR was taken from a woman aged 55-69 years with acute or convalescent COVID-19. CDR3 DNA: TGCAGCGTTGGAAGCTCAACAGCTAACTATGGCTACACCTTC. Protein: CSVGSSTANYGYTF. Variable domain in full (rest from reference TRBV29-1 and TRBJ1-2): SAVISQKPSRDICQRGTSLTIQCQVDSQVTMMFWYRQQPGQSLTLIATANQGSEATYESGFVIDKFPISRPNLTFSTLTVSNMSPEDSSIYLCSVGSSTANYGYTFGSGTRLTVV.